The rows below give T cell receptor beta chains drawn from one sample of a study of blood T cell repertoires in COVID-19. Assay: immunoSEQ multiplex PCR; the TCRdb copy retains only in-frame clones and omits some. The data hold 130,000 to 150,000 clones, with around 80% observed a single time. The sequenced sample consisted of peripheral blood. Receptor source: a woman at least 80 years old in a cohort sampled during active or convalescent COVID-19. Each CDR3 is given with its conserved first and last residue. The size of a clone is reported for some rows only, either as once, few or many, or as a class for expanded clones.

cdr3_aa: CASQGSTETVWYGYTF; v_call: TRBV28; j_call: TRBJ1-2; clone_size: NA; cdr3_length: 16
cdr3_aa: CASSLWGQSYNSPLHF; v_call: TRBV7-3; j_call: TRBJ1-6; clone_size: NA; cdr3_length: 16
cdr3_aa: CASRQGPKETQYF; v_call: TRBV3-1/TRBV3-2; j_call: TRBJ2-5; clone_size: once; cdr3_length: 13
cdr3_aa: CASSLRQGVTEAFF; v_call: TRBV3-1/TRBV3-2; j_call: TRBJ1-1; clone_size: once; cdr3_length: 14
cdr3_aa: CASSESKASDTQYF; v_call: TRBV2; j_call: TRBJ2-3; clone_size: NA; cdr3_length: 14
cdr3_aa: CASSASEAAYTDTQYF; v_call: TRBV28; j_call: TRBJ2-3; clone_size: NA; cdr3_length: 16
cdr3_aa: CASRPLSTDTQYF; v_call: TRBV3-1/TRBV3-2; j_call: TRBJ2-3; clone_size: NA; cdr3_length: 13
cdr3_aa: CASSLSSYEQYF; v_call: TRBV5-1; j_call: TRBJ2-7; clone_size: many; cdr3_length: 12
cdr3_aa: CASSLLAGRGRETQYF; v_call: TRBV5-8; j_call: TRBJ2-5; clone_size: NA; cdr3_length: 16
cdr3_aa: CASSLGQAYYGYTF; v_call: TRBV5-4; j_call: TRBJ1-2; clone_size: once; cdr3_length: 14
cdr3_aa: CASSPPGGTGTDTQYF; v_call: TRBV19; j_call: TRBJ2-3; clone_size: NA; cdr3_length: 16
cdr3_aa: CASSIPTGTNTEAFF; v_call: TRBV7-9; j_call: TRBJ1-1; clone_size: NA; cdr3_length: 15
cdr3_aa: CASSQQGRGYTF; v_call: TRBV3-1/TRBV3-2; j_call: TRBJ1-2; clone_size: few; cdr3_length: 12
cdr3_aa: CASSPLAGADNEQFF; v_call: TRBV9; j_call: TRBJ2-1; clone_size: NA; cdr3_length: 15
cdr3_aa: CAWAPGLDRTQYF; v_call: TRBV30; j_call: TRBJ2-5; clone_size: NA; cdr3_length: 13
cdr3_aa: CASSLEGTGTNGELFF; v_call: TRBV5-6; j_call: TRBJ2-2; clone_size: NA; cdr3_length: 16
cdr3_aa: CASSHTGVGETQYF; v_call: TRBV3-1/TRBV3-2; j_call: TRBJ2-5; clone_size: NA; cdr3_length: 14
cdr3_aa: CASSPPAGHDEQFF; v_call: TRBV18; j_call: TRBJ2-1; clone_size: NA; cdr3_length: 14
cdr3_aa: CARSLAVRNQPQHF; v_call: TRBV5-3; j_call: TRBJ1-5; clone_size: NA; cdr3_length: 14
cdr3_aa: CASSYSGGWSTEAFF; v_call: TRBV6-5; j_call: TRBJ1-1; clone_size: NA; cdr3_length: 15
cdr3_aa: CASSEKLGTNSYNEQFF; v_call: TRBV9; j_call: TRBJ2-1; clone_size: few; cdr3_length: 17
cdr3_aa: CASSLAGGNYGYTF; v_call: TRBV5-1; j_call: TRBJ1-2; clone_size: NA; cdr3_length: 14
cdr3_aa: CASRHRAYTEAFF; v_call: TRBV19; j_call: TRBJ1-1; clone_size: NA; cdr3_length: 13
cdr3_aa: CASSQGGGAFF; v_call: TRBV3-1/TRBV3-2; j_call: TRBJ1-1; clone_size: NA; cdr3_length: 11
cdr3_aa: CASSPAAGAQNIQYF; v_call: TRBV18; j_call: TRBJ2-4; clone_size: once; cdr3_length: 15
cdr3_aa: CASSPDLGGRNTYGYTF; v_call: TRBV4-3; j_call: TRBJ1-2; clone_size: NA; cdr3_length: 17
cdr3_aa: CASRPLGGSNTGELFF; v_call: TRBV5-6; j_call: TRBJ2-2; clone_size: NA; cdr3_length: 16
cdr3_aa: CASSQDGGQGNYGYTF; v_call: TRBV14; j_call: TRBJ1-2; clone_size: NA; cdr3_length: 16
cdr3_aa: CASSFMPTAGNTIYF; v_call: TRBV6-5; j_call: TRBJ1-3; clone_size: few; cdr3_length: 15
cdr3_aa: CASSLDRGQAKNIQYF; v_call: TRBV18; j_call: TRBJ2-4; clone_size: NA; cdr3_length: 16
cdr3_aa: CASSPGGTSSYEQYF; v_call: TRBV5-4; j_call: TRBJ2-7; clone_size: NA; cdr3_length: 15
cdr3_aa: CAIQGGGNQYNEQFF; v_call: TRBV10-3; j_call: TRBJ2-1; clone_size: NA; cdr3_length: 15
cdr3_aa: CARSRGPPRVSAETQYF; v_call: TRBV5-3; j_call: TRBJ2-5; clone_size: NA; cdr3_length: 17
cdr3_aa: CASSLRQPGLGYTF; v_call: TRBV27; j_call: TRBJ1-2; clone_size: once; cdr3_length: 14
cdr3_aa: CASSPRGQVDTIYF; v_call: TRBV9; j_call: TRBJ1-3; clone_size: NA; cdr3_length: 14
cdr3_aa: CASSQDLIDTYTGELFF; v_call: TRBV14; j_call: TRBJ2-2; clone_size: NA; cdr3_length: 17